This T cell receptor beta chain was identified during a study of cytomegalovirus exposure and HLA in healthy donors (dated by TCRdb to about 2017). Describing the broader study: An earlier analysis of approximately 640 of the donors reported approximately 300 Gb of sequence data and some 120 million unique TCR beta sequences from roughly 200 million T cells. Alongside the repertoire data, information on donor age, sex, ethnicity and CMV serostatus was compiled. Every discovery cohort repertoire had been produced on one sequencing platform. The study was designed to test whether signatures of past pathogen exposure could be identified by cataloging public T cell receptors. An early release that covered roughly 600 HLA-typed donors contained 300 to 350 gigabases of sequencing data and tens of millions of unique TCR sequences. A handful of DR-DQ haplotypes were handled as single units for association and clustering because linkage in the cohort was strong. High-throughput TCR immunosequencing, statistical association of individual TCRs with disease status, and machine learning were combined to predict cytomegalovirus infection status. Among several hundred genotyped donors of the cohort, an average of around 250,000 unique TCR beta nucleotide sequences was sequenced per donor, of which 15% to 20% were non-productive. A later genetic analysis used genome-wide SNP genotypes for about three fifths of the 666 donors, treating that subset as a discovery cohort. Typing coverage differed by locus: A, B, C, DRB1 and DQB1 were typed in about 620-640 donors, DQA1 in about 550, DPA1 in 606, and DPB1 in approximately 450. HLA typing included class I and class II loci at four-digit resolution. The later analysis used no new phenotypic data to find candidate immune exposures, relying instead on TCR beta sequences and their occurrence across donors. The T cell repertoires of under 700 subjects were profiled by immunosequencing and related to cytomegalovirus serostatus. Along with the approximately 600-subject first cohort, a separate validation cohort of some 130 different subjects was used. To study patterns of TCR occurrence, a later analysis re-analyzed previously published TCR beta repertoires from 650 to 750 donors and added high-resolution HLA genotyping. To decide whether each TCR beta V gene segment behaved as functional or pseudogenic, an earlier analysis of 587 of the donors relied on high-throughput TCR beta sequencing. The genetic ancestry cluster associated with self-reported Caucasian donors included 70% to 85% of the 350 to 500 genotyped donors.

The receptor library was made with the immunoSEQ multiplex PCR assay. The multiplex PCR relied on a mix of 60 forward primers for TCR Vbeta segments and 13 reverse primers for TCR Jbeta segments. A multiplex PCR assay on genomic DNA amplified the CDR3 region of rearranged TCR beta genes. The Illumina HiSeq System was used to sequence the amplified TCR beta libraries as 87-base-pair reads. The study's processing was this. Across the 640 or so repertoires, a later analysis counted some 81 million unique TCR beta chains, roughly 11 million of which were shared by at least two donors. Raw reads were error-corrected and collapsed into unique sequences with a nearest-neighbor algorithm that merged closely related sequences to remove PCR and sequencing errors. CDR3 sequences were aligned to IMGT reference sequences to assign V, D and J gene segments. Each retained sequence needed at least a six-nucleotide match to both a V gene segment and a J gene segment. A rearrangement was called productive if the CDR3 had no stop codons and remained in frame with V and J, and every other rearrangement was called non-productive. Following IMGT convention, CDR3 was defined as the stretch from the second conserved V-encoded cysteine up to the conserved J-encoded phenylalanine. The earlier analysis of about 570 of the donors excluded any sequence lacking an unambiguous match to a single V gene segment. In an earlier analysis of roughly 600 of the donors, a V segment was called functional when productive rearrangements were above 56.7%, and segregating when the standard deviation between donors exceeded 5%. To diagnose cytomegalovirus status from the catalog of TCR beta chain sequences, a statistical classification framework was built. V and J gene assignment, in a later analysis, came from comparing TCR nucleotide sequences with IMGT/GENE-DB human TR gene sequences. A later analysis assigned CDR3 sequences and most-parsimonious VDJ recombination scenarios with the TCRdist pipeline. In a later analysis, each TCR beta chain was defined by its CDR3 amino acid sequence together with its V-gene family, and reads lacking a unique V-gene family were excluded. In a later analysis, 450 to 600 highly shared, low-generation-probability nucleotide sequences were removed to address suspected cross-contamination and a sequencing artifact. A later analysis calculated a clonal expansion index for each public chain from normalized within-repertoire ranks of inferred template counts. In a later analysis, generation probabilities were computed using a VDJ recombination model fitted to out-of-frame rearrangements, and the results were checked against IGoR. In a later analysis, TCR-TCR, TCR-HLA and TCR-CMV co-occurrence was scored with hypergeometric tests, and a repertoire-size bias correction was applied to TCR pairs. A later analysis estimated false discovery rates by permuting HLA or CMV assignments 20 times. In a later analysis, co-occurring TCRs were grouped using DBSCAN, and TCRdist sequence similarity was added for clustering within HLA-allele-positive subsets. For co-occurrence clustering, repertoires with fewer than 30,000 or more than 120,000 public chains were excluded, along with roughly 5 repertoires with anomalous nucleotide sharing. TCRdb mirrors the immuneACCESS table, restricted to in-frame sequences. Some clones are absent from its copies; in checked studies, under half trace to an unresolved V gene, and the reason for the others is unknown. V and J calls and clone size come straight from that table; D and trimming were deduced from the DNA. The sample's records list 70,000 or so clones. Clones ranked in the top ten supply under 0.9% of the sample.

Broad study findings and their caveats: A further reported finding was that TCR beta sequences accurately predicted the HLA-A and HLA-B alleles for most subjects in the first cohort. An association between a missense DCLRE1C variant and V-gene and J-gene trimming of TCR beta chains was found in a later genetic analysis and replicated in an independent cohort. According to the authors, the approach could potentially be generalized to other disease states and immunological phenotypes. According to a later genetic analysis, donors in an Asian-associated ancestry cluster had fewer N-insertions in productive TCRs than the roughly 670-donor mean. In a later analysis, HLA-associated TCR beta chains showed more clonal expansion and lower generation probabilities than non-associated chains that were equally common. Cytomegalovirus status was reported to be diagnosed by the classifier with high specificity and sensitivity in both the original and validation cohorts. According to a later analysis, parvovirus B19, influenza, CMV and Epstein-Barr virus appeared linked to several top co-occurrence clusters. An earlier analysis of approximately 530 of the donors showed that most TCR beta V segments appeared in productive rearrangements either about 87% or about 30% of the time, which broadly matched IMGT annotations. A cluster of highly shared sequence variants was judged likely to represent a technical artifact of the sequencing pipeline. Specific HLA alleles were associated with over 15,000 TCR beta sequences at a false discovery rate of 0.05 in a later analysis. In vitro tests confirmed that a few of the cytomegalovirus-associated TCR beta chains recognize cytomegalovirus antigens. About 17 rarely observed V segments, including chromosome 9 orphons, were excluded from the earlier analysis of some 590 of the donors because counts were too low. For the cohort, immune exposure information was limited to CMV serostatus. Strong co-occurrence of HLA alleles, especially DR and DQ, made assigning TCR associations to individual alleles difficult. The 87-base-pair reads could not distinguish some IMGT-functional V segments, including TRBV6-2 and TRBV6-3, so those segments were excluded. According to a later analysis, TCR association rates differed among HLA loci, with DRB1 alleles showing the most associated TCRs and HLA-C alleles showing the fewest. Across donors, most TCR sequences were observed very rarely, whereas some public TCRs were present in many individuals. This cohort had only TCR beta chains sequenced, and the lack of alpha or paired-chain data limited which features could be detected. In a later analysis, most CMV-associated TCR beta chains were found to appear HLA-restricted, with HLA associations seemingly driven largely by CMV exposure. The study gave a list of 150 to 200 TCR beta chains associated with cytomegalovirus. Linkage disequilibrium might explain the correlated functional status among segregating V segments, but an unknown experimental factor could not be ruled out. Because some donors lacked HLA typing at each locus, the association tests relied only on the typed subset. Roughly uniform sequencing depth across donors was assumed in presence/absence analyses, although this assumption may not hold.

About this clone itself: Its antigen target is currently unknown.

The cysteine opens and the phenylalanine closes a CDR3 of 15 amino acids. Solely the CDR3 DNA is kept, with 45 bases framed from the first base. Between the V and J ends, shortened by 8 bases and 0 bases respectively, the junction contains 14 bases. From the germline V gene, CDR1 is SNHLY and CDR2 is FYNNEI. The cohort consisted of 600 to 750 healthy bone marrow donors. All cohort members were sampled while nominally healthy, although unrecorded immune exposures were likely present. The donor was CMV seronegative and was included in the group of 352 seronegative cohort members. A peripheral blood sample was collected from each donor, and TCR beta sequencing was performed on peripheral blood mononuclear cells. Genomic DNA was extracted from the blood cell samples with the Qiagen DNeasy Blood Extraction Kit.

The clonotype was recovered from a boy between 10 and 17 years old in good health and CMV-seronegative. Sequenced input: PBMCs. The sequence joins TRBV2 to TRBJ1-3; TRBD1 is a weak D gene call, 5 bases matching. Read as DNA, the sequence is TGTGCCAGCGGACATCGATTAAGCTCTGGAAACACCATATATTTT. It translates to CASGHRLSSGNTIYF. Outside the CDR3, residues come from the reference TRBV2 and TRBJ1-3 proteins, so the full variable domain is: EPEVTQTPSHQVTQMGQEVILRCVPISNHLYFYWYRQILGQKVEFLVSFYNNEISEKSEIFDDQFSVERPDGSNFTLKIRSTKLEDSAMYFCASGHRLSSGNTIYFGEGSWLTVV.